Listed below are T cell receptor beta chains from one sample, sequenced in a study of esophageal squamous cell carcinoma under preoperative chemotherapy. Each CDR3 protein is one row after TCRdb ran MiXCR on the PCR reads. In the table there are 25,000 to 35,000 distinct CDR3 sequences, under 60% of which are singletons. Sampling was conducted from a patient given preoperative chemotherapy. The receptors were sampled from a human donor with esophageal squamous cell carcinoma. The donor label of this sample is uncertain. Each CDR3 is given without its conserved first and last residue. The listing skips clone size in some rows; elsewhere it reads once, few, many or a size class.

>-|TRBV20-1|-
SARDPAQSDYEQY
>-|TRBV15|TRBJ2-1
ATSRELAGVAYNEQF
>-|TRBV12-3/TRBV12-4|TRBJ2-3
ASSLPGGPTDTQY
>few|TRBV6-1|TRBJ2-1
ASSEGAGGSSYNEQF
>-|TRBV11-3|TRBJ2-4
ASSSPGRWDRAQNIQY
>-|TRBV7-2|TRBJ2-2
ARGFLAGRTDTQF
>many|TRBV6-1|TRBJ2-3
ASNLARTGSTDTQY
>-|TRBV7-7|TRBJ2-2
ASSGSGTDTQF
>-|TRBV12-3/TRBV12-4|TRBJ2-5
AGSGGGEQDTQY
>many|TRBV6-5|TRBJ2-3
ASSYSIVDTDTQY
>-|TRBV7-2|TRBJ2-1
ASSLTAGVKDGEQF
>-|TRBV6-1|TRBJ2-5
ARGLRRGNPDTQY
>-|TRBV7-2|TRBJ2-5
ASAGHGGRDQDTQY
>few|TRBV7-2|TRBJ2-5
ASSLGGQETQY
>medium-sized|TRBV7-7|TRBJ2-2
ASSPDRLTGELF
>-|TRBV7-9|TRBJ2-3
ASSQGGGTASTGTLY
>many|TRBV5-1|TRBJ2-1
ASSWDSYNEQF
>-|TRBV7-2|TRBJ2-3
AGSLARGQETQY
>-|TRBV12-3/TRBV12-4|TRBJ2-1
ASSLTSYYEQF
>-|TRBV12-3/TRBV12-4|TRBJ2-1
ASSGGFTGAQF
>-|TRBV7-8|TRBJ2-3
ASRGLGGRAPDTQY
>many|TRBV27|TRBJ2-1
ASITRGRRSRGRHADNEQF
>-|TRBV7-8|TRBJ2-1
ASSPRLVDQTQF
>-|TRBV6-1|TRBJ2-1
ASTPGVTPNEQF
>-|TRBV29-1|-
SVEDLEASGQETQY
>-|TRBV6-1|-
ASSEAGDEQY
>once|TRBV10-3|-
AITPGGGETQY
>-|TRBV7-3|TRBJ2-4
ASSLVPAGGDQNIQY
>few|TRBV7-2|TRBJ2-5
ASSRIQETQY
>-|TRBV4-1|-
ASSLTPGLAGGLGQY
>many|TRBV7-8|TRBJ2-7
ASSLRGGPYEQY
>-|TRBV11-1|TRBJ2-1
ASSARTRSSMGDEQF
>many|TRBV27|TRBJ2-1
ASSLLQAGSVQF
>few|TRBV12-3/TRBV12-4|TRBJ2-3
ASTGSGRANTDTQY
>many|TRBV5-5|TRBJ2-1
ASSTTAGSSAEQF
>many|TRBV12-3/TRBV12-4|TRBJ2-3
ASSFPTSGTDTQY
>few|TRBV28|TRBJ1-4
ASSPRGTANEKLF
>-|TRBV6-1|-
ASSLRTGTNTGAQY
>many|TRBV7-2|TRBJ2-3
ASSRTHTDTQY
>once|TRBV27|TRBJ2-1
ASSLSWTSGGGGYNEQF
>many|TRBV7-2|TRBJ2-1
ASSTQTGPPGTQF
>-|TRBV7-2|TRBJ2-3
ASSLVRWLLGTDTQY
>-|TRBV12-3/TRBV12-4|TRBJ2-3
ASSSGQGLGNTQY
>few|TRBV6-1|TRBJ2-7
ASTLASYEQY
>-|TRBV20-1|TRBJ2-2
SADRSTGELF
>few|TRBV7-3|TRBJ2-3
ASSKTPGNTDTQY